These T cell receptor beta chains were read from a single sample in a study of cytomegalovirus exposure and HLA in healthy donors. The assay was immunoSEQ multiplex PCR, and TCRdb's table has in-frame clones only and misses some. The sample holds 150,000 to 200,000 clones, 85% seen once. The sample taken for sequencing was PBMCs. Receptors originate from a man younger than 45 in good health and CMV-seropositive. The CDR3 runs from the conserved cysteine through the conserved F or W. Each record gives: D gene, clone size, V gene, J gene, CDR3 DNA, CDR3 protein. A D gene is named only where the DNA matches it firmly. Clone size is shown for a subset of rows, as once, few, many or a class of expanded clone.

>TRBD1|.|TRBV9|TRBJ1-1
TGTGCCAGCAGCGTAGGTCCACAGGGGGCATCGTTCTTT
CASSVGPQGASFF
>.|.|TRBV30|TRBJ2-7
TGTGCCTGGACCAGGGATTCCTACGAGCAGTACTTC
CAWTRDSYEQYF
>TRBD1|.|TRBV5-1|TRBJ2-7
TGCGCCAGCAGCTTGGGGGGGACAGGGGGCAACGAGCAGTACTTC
CASSLGGTGGNEQYF
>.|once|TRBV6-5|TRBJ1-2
TGTGCCAGCAGCCTAAGCGTTAACTATGGCTACACCTTC
CASSLSVNYGYTF
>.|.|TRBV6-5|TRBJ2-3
TGTGCCAGCAGGCCCAGGGGAGCAGATACGCAGTATTTT
CASRPRGADTQYF
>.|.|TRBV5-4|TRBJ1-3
TGTGCCAGCAGCGGAACCCCCGACAGAGGAAACACCATATATTTT
CASSGTPDRGNTIYF
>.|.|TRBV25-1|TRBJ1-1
TGTGCCAGCAGTGATAGTGGGGCGGACCCGCCAGCTTTCTTT
CASSDSGADPPAFF
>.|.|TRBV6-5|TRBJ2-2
TGTGCCAGCAGTGGGAGGCCGGAGAACACCGGGGAGCTGTTTTTT
CASSGRPENTGELFF
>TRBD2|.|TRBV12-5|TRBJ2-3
TGTGCTAGTGGTTTGGGAGCGGGGGTCACAGATACGCAGTATTTT
CASGLGAGVTDTQYF
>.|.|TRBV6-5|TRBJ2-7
TGTGCCAGCAGTTACAATGGAGGCTACCAGCAGTACTTC
CASSYNGGYQQYF
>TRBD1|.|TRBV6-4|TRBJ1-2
TGTGCCAGCAGCCCGGGACAGGGGGCCTTAGGCTATGGCTACACCTTC
CASSPGQGALGYGYTF
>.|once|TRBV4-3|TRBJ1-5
TGCGCCAGCAGCCAAGAAAGGGAGAGCAATCAGCCCCAGCATTTT
CASSQERESNQPQHF
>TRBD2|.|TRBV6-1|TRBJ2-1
TGTGCCAGCAGTGGCGAACTAGCGGCCTACAATGAGCAGTTCTTC
CASSGELAAYNEQFF
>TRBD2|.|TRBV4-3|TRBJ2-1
TGCGCCAGCAGCCAAGATAGAAAGCGGGGAGATGAGCAGTTCTTC
CASSQDRKRGDEQFF
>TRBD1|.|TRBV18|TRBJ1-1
TGTGCCAGCTCACGACTCGGACAGGGGGATAGCACTGAAGCTTTCTTT
CASSRLGQGDSTEAFF
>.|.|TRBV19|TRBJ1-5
TGTGCCAGTAGTATAAAGAGGCAGGGCCTATGGCCCCAGCATTTT
CASSIKRQGLWPQHF